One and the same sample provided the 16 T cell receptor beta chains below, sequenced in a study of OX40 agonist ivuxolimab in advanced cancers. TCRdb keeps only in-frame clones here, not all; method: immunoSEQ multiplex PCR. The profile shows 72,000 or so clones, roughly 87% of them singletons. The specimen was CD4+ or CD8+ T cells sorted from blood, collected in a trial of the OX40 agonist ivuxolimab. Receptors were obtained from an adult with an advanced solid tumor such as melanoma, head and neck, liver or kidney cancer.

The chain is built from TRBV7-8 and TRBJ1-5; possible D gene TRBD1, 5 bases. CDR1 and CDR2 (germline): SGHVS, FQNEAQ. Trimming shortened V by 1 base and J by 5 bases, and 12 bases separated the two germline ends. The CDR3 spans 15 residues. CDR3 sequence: CASSLGRRADQPQHF. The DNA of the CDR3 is TGTGCCAGCAGCTTAGGCCGCAGGGCCGATCAGCCCCAGCATTTT.

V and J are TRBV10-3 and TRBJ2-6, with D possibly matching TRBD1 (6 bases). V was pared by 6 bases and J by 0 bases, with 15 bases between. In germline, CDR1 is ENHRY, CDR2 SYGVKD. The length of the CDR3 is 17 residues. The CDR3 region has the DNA TGTGCCATCAGGGGGGCCCGGGGTAGCTCTGGGGCCAACGTCCTGACTTTC. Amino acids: CAIRGARGSSGANVLTF.

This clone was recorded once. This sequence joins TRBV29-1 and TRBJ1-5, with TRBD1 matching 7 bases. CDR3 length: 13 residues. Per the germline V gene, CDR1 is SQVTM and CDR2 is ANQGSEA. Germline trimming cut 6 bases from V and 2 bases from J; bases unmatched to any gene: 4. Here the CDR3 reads CSVSTGRNQPQHF. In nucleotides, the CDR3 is TGCAGCGTCTCGACAGGGCGCAATCAGCCCCAGCATTTT. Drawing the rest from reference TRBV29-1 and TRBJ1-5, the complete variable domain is SAVISQKPSRDICQRGTSLTIQCQVDSQVTMMFWYRQQPGQSLTLIATANQGSEATYESGFVIDKFPISRPNLTFSTLTVSNMSPEDSSIYLCSVSTGRNQPQHFGDGTRLSIL.

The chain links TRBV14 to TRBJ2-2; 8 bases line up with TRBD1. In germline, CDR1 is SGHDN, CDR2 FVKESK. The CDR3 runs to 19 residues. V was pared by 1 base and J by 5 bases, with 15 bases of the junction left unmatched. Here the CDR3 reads CASSQGLRGRPWYTGELFF. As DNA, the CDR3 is TGTGCCAGCAGCCAAGGTCTCAGGGGGCGACCCTGGTATACCGGGGAGCTGTTTTTT.

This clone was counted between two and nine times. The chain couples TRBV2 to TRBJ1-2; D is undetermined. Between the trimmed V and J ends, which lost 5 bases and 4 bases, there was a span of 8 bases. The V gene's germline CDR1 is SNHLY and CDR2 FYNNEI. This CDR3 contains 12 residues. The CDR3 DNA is TGTGCCAGCAGTTCGGGGTCCTATGGCTACACCTTC. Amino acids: CASSSGSYGYTF.

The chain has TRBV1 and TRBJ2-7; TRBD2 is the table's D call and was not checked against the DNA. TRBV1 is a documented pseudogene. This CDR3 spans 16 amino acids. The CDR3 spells CTSSQESGRSSYEQYF. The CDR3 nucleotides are TGCACCAGCAGCCAAGAAAGCGGGCGGAGCTCCTACGAGCAGTACTTC.

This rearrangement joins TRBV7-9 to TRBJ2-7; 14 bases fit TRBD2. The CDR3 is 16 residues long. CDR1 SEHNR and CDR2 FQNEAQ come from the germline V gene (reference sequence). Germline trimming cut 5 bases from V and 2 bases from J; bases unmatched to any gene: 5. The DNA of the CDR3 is TGTGCCAGCAGCACAGGACTAGCGGGAGGAACCTACGAGCAGTACTTC. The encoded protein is CASSTGLAGGTYEQYF. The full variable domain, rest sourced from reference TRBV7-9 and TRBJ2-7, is DTGVSQNPRHKITKRGQNVTFRCDPISEHNRLYWYRQTLGQGPEFLTYFQNEAQLEKSRLLSDRFSAERPKGSFSTLEIQRTEQGDSAMYLCASSTGLAGGTYEQYFGPGTRLTVT.

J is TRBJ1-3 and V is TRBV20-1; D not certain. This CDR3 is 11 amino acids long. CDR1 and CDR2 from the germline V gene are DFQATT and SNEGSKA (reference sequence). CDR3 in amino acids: CGVFSGNTIYF. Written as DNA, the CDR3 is TGCGGTGTCTTTTCTGGAAACACCATATATTTT.

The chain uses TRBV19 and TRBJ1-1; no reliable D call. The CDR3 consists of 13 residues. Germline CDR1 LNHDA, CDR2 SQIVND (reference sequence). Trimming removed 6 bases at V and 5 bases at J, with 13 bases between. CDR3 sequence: CASRMDPGTEAFF. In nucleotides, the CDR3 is TGTGCCAGTAGAATGGACCCGGGGACTGAAGCTTTCTTT.

This CDR3 is CASSPDRDWHEQYF. CDR3 sequence (DNA): TGTGCCAGCTCACCGGACAGGGATTGGCACGAGCAGTACTTC. This chain links TRBV18 with TRBJ2-7; 8 bases fit TRBD1. The CDR3 runs to 14 residues. Germline V gene lookup returns CDR1 KGHSH and CDR2 LQKENI. Unmatched junction bases numbered 6, after V lost 3 bases and J lost 5 bases.

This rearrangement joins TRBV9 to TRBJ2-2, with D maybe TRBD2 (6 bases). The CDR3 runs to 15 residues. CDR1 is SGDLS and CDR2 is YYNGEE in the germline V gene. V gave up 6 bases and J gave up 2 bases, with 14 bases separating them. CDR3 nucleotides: TGTGCCAGCACCATTGGGGGGATCAACACCGGGGAGCTGTTTTTT. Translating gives CASTIGGINTGELFF.

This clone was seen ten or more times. The CDR3 DNA sequence: TGTGCCAGCAGCGTTGAAGAGAACACTGAAGCTTTCTTT. As protein: CASSVEENTEAFF. The genes are TRBV9 and TRBJ1-1; D remains unclear. The CDR3 sequence is 13 residues long. Trimming cost V 2 bases and J 1 base, with 6 bases left between them. CDR1 and CDR2 (germline): SGDLS, YYNGEE.

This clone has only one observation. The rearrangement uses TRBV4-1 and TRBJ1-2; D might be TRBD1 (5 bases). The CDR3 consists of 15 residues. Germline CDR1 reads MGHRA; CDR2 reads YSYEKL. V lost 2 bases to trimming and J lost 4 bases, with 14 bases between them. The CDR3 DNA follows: TGCGCCAGCAGCCAAAGCCGGGGGGAGGGCTATGGCTACACCTTC. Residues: CASSQSRGEGYGYTF.

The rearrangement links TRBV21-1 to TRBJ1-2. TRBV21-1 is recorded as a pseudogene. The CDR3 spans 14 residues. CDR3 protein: CASSAPLEDYGYTF. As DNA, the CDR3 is TGTGCCAGCAGCGCCCCTCTTGAGGACTATGGCTACACCTTC.

CDR3 coding DNA: TGTGCCAGCAGTTACGGCAGGGGGTGGATGAACACTGAAGCTTTCTTT. It translates to CASSYGRGWMNTEAFF. This rearrangement joins TRBV6-6 to TRBJ1-1, with TRBD1 matching 7 bases. Trimming cost V 2 bases and J 0 bases; bases outside gene matches: 6. Germline values: CDR1 MNHNY, CDR2 SVGAGI (reference sequence). The length of the CDR3 is 16 residues.

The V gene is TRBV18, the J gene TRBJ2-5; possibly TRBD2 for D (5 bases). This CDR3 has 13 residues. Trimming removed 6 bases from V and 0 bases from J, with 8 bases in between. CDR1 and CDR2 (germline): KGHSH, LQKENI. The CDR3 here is CASSPGNQETQYF. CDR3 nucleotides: TGTGCCAGCTCTCCCGGGAACCAAGAGACCCAGTACTTC.